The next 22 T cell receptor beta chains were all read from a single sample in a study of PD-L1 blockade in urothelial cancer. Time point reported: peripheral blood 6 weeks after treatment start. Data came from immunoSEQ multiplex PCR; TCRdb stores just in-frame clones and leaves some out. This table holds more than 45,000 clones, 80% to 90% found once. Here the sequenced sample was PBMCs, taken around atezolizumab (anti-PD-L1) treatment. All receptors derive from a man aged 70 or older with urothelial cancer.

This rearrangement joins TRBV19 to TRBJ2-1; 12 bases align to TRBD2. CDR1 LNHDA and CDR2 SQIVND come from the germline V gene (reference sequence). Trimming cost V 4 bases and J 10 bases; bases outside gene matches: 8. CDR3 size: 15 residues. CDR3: CASSTPSGRAGEQFF. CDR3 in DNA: TGTGCCAGTAGTACACCTAGCGGGAGGGCCGGGGAGCAGTTCTTC.

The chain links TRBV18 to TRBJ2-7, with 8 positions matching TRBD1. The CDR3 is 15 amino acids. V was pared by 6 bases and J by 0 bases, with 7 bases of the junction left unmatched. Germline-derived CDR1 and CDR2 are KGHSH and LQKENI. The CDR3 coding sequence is TGTGCCAGCTCGCTTGACAGGGGAAGCTCCTACGAGCAGTACTTC. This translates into CASSLDRGSSYEQYF.

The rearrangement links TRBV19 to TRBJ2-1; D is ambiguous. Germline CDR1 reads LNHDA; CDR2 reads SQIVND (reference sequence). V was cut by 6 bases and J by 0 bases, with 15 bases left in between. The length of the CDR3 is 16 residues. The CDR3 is CASSFGGPSSYNEQFF. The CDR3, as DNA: TGTGCCAGTAGCTTTGGCGGCCCAAGCTCCTACAATGAGCAGTTCTTC.

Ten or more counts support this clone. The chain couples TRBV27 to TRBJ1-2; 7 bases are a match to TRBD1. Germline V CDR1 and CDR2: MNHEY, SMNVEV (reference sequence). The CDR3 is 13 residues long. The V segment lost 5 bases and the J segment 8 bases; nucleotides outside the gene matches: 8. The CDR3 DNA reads TGTGCCAGCAGTCCACACCAGGGGGTAGGCTACACCTTC. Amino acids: CASSPHQGVGYTF.

For the CDR3, the DNA is TGTGCCAGCAGTTACTCCCTCAAGACTAGCTCCTACGAGCAGTACTTC. Translating it yields CASSYSLKTSSYEQYF. The chain uses TRBV6-6 and TRBJ2-7; tentative D call: TRBD2 (6 bases). The CDR3 runs 16 residues. The ends were cut back, 0 bases at V and 0 bases at J, with 12 bases in the middle. Germline CDR1 is MNHNY and CDR2 is SVGAGI (reference sequence).

The CDR3 DNA reads as TGCGCCAGCAGCCAGCAGGCAGGGAAGGGAGATACGCAGTATTTT. Amino acids: CASSQQAGKGDTQYF. The chain has TRBV5-1 and TRBJ2-3; maybe TRBD1 (5 bases). The V end was cut by 4 bases, the J end by 5 bases, with 17 bases between. CDR1 is SGHRS, CDR2 YFSETQ, per germline. The CDR3 contains 15 residues. Together with reference TRBV5-1 and TRBJ2-3, the CDR3 gives the full variable domain: KAGVTQTPRYLIKTRGQQVTLSCSPISGHRSVSWYQQTPGQGLQFLFEYFSETQRNKGNFPGRFSGRQFSNSRSEMNVSTLELGDSALYLCASSQQAGKGDTQYFGPGTRLTVL.

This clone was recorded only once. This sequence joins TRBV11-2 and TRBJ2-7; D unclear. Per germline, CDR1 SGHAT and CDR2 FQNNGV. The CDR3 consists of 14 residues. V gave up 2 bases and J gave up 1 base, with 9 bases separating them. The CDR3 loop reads CASSLQRTSYEQYF. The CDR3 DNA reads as TGTGCCAGCAGCTTACAGCGAACTTCCTACGAGCAGTACTTC. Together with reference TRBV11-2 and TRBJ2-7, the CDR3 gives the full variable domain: EAGVAQSPRYKIIEKRQSVAFWCNPISGHATLYWYQQILGQGPKLLIQFQNNGVVDDSQLPKDRFSAERLKGVDSTLKIQPAKLEDSAVYLCASSLQRTSYEQYFGPGTRLTVT.

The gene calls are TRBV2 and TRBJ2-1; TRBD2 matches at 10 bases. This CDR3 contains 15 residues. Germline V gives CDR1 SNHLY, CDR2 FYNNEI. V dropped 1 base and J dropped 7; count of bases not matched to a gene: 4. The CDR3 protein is CASSEGIAGGNEQFF. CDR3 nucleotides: TGTGCCAGCAGTGAAGGGATAGCGGGAGGTAATGAGCAGTTCTTC.

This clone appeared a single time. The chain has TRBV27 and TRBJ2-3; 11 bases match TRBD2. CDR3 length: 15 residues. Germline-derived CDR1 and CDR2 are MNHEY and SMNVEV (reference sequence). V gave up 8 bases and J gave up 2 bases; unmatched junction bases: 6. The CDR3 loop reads CASGLAGGTTDTQYF. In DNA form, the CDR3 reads TGTGCCAGCGGGTTAGCGGGAGGGACCACAGATACGCAGTATTTT.

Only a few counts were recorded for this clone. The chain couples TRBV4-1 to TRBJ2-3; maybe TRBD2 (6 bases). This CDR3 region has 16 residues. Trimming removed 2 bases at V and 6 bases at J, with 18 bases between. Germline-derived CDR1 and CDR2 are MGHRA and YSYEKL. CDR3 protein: CASSQPRQTRGDTQYF. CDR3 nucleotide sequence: TGCGCCAGCAGCCAACCCAGACAGACCCGGGGGGATACGCAGTATTTT.

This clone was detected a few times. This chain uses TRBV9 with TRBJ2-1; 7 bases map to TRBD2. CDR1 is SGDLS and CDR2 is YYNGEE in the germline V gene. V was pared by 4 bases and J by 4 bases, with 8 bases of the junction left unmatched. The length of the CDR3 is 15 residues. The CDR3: CASSPYREAYNEQFF. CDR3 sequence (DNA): TGTGCCAGCAGCCCCTACCGGGAGGCTTACAATGAGCAGTTCTTC.

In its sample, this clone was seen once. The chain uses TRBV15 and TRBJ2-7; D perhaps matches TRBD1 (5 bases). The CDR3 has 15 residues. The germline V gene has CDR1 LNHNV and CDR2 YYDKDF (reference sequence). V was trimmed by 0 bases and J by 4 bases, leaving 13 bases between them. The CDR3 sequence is CATSREAGIGYEQYF. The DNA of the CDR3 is TGTGCCACCAGCAGAGAAGCAGGGATAGGGTACGAGCAGTACTTC.

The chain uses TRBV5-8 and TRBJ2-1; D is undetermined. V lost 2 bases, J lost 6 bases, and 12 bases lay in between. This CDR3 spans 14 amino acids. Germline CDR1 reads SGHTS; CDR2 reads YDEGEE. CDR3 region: CASSFFYRINEQFF. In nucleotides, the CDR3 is TGTGCCAGCAGCTTTTTTTACAGAATCAATGAGCAGTTCTTC.

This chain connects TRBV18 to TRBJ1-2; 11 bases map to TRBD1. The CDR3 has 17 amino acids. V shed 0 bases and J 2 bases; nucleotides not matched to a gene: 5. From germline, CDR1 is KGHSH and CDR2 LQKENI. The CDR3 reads CASSPPDRGRQNYGYTF. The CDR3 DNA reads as TGTGCCAGCTCACCACCGGACAGGGGGCGTCAGAACTATGGCTACACCTTC. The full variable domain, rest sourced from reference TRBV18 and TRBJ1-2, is NAGVMQNPRHLVRRRGQEARLRCSPMKGHSHVYWYRQLPEEGLKFMVYLQKENIIDESGMPKERFSAEFPKEGPSILRIQQVVRGDSAAYFCASSPPDRGRQNYGYTFGSGTRLTVV.

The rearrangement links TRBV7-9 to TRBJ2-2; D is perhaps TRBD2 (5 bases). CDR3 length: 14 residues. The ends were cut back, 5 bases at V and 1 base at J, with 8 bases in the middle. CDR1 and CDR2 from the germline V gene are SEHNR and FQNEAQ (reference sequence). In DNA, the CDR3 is TGTGCCAGCAGCCCCAGCGGGAACACCGGGGAGCTGTTTTTT. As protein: CASSPSGNTGELFF.

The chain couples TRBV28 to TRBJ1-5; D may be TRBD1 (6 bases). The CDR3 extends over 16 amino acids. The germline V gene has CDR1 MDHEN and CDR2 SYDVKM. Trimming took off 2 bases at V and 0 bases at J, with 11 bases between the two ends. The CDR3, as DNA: TGTGCCAGCAGTTTAGCGGCAGGGGATAGCAATCAGCCCCAGCATTTT. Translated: CASSLAAGDSNQPQHF.

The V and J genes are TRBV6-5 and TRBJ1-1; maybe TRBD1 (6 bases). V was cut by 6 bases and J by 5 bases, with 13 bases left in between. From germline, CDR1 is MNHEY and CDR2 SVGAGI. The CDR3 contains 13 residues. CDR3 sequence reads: CASRDGGKTEAFF. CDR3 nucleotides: TGTGCCAGCAGGGATGGGGGCAAAACTGAAGCTTTCTTT.

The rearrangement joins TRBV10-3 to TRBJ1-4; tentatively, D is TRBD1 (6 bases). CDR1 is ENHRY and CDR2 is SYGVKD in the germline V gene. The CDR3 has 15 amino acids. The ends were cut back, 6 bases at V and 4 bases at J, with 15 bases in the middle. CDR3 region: CAISRGGGVNEKLFF. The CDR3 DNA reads TGTGCCATCAGCCGAGGAGGGGGGGTTAATGAAAAACTGTTTTTT.

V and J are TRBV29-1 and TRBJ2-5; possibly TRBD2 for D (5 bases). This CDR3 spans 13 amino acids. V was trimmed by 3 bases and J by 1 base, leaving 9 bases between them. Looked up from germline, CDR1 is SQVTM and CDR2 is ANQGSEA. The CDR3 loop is CSVDPSGQETQYF. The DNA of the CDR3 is TGCAGCGTTGATCCCAGCGGCCAAGAGACCCAGTACTTC.

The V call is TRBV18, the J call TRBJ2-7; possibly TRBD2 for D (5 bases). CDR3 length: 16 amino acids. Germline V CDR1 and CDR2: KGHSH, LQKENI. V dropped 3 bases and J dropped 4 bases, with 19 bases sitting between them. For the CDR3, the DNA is TGTGCCAGCTCACCCGAACGGGAAACATCGGATTACGAGCAGTACTTC. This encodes CASSPERETSDYEQYF. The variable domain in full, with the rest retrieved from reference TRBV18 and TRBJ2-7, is NAGVMQNPRHLVRRRGQEARLRCSPMKGHSHVYWYRQLPEEGLKFMVYLQKENIIDESGMPKERFSAEFPKEGPSILRIQQVVRGDSAAYFCASSPERETSDYEQYFGPGTRLTVT.

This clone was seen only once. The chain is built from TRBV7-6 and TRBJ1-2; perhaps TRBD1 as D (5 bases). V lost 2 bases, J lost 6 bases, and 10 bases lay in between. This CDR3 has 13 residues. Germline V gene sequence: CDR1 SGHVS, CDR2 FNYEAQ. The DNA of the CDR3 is TGTGCCAGCAGCTTATCCAGGGATGATGGCTACACCTTC. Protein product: CASSLSRDDGYTF.

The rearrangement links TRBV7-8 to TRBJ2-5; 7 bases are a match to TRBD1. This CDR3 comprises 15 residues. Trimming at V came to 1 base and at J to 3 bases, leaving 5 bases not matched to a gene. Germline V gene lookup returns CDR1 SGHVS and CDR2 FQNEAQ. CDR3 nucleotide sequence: TGTGCCAGCAGCTTAGAGGGCGACAGGGAAGAGACCCAGTACTTC. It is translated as CASSLEGDREETQYF.